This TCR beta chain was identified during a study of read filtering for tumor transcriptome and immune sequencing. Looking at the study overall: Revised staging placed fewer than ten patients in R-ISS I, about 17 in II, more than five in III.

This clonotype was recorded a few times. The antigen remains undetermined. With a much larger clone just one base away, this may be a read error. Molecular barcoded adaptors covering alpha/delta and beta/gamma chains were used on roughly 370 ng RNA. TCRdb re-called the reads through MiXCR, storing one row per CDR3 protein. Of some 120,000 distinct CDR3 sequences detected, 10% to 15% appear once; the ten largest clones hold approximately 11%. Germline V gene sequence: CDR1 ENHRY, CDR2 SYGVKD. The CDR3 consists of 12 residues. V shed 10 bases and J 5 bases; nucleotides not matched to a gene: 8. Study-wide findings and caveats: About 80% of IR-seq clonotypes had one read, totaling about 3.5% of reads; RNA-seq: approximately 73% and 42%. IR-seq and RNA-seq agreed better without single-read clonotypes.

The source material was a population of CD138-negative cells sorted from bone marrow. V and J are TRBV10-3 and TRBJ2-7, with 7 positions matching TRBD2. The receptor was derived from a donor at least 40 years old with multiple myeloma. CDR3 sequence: CATEGGVHEQYF. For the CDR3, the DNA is TGTGCCACGGAGGGAGGGGTGCACGAGCAGTACTTC.